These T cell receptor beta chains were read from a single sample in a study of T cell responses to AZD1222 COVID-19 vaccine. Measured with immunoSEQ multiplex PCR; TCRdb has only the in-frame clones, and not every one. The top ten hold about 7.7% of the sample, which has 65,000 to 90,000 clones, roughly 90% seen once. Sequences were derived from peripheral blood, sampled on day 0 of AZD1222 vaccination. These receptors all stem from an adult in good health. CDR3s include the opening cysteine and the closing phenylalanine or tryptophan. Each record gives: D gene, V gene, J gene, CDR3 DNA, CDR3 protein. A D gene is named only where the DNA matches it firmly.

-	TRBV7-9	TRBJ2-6	TGTGCCAGCAGCTTAGGGACGATTTCTGGGGCCAACGTCCTGACTTTC	CASSLGTISGANVLTF
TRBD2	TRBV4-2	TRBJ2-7	TGTGCCAGCAGCCAAGATAGCGGGGGGACCACCTACGAGCAGTACTTC	CASSQDSGGTTYEQYF
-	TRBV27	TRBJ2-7	TGTGCCAGCAGTATCCGGGACAACTCCTACGAGCAGTACTTC	CASSIRDNSYEQYF
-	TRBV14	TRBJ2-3	TGTGCCAGCAGTCGACAACTATCTAGCACAGATACGCAGTATTTT	CASSRQLSSTDTQYF
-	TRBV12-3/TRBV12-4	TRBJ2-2	TGTGCCAGCAGTTTCGGACAGAACGGGGAGCTGTTTTTT	CASSFGQNGELFF
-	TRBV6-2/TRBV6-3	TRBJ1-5	TGTGCCAGCAGCCTACGGGAGACGCTAAGCGGGTTAGATCAGCCCCAGCATTTT	CASSLRETLSGLDQPQHF
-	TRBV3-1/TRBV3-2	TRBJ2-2	TGTGCCAGCAGCCTGCGGGGAAACACCGGGGAGCTGTTTTTT	CASSLRGNTGELFF
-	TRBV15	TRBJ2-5	TGTGCCACCAGCACGGGGCTAGCCCCCGAGACCCAGTACTTC	CATSTGLAPETQYF
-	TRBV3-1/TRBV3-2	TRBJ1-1	TGTGCCAGCAGCCAAGTACCGGGGAACACTGAAGCTTTCTTT	CASSQVPGNTEAFF
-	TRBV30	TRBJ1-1	TGTGCCTGGACCCTCTCAGGGTCGTTAGCTTTCTTT	CAWTLSGSLAFF
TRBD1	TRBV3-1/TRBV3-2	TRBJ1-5	TGTGCCAGCAGCCAAGACGTGGCAGGGGGTCAGCCCCAGCATTTT	CASSQDVAGGQPQHF